Below, one T cell receptor beta chain is given with its context. This sample was included in a study of T cell responses to AZD1222 COVID-19 vaccine. The data were produced by immunoSEQ multiplex PCR, yet TCRdb's version contains in-frame clones alone and is incomplete. The sample has 70,000 to 95,000 clones, 80% to 90% seen once. Here the sequenced sample was peripheral blood, taken 28 days after the second AZD1222 dose. The sequence was collected from an adult who received the AZD1222 COVID-19 vaccine.

The CDR3 coding sequence is TGTGCCAGCAGCTCTGGCGGGAGGGCCAGGGAGACCCAGTACTTC. It specifies CASSSGGRARETQYF. The genes are TRBV7-9 and TRBJ2-5; 9 bases are shared with TRBD2. Germline V gene data show CDR1 as SEHNR and CDR2 as FQNEAQ (reference sequence). Trimming at V came to 4 bases and at J to 5 bases, leaving 8 bases not matched to a gene. CDR3 size: 15 residues. The whole variable domain, remainder taken from reference TRBV7-9 and TRBJ2-5, is DTGVSQNPRHKITKRGQNVTFRCDPISEHNRLYWYRQTLGQGPEFLTYFQNEAQLEKSRLLSDRFSAERPKGSFSTLEIQRTEQGDSAMYLCASSSGGRARETQYFGPGTRLLVL.